This T cell receptor (beta chain) was identified during a study of T cell changes during pregnancy in multiple sclerosis. In this sample, this clone turned up once. J was trimmed by 4 bases and V by 6 bases; bases with no gene match: 8. Germline CDR1 MDHEN, CDR2 SYDVKM. The CDR3 has 14 residues. This table comes from immunoSEQ multiplex PCR, and its TCRdb copy is limited to in-frame clones, with some not included. The data contain under 45,000 clones, around 90% of them singletons. This specimen consisted of CD4+ T cells from peripheral blood mononuclear cells, obtained in the first trimester of pregnancy. This chain connects TRBV28 to TRBJ1-2; 7 bases line up with TRBD1. The TCR originated in a female donor with multiple sclerosis, enrolled in a pregnancy study. The chain's CDR3 is CASRPTGLVYGYTF. Written as DNA, the CDR3 is TGTGCCAGCAGACCGACAGGGCTAGTCTATGGCTACACCTTC.